This entry is about one T cell receptor beta chain. The data derive from a study of blood T cell repertoires in COVID-19. The assay was immunoSEQ multiplex PCR, and TCRdb's table has in-frame clones only and misses some. The sample shows 200,000 to 250,000 clones, around 81% of them seen only once. Seattle enrolled patients during active infection and tracked them longitudinally. V shed 4 bases and J shed 1 base, with 14 bases lying between them. Looked up from germline, CDR1 is SGHNT and CDR2 is YYREEE (reference sequence). The CDR3 extends over 16 amino acids. This TCR was recovered from a woman aged 80 or over with COVID-19, enrolled during active disease. This chain uses TRBV5-4 with TRBJ2-2; tentatively, D is TRBD1 (5 bases). The specimen was peripheral blood. CDR3 in DNA: TGTGCCAGCAGCGAGTACAGGTCCCTGAACACCGGGGAGCTGTTTTTT. Amino acid sequence: CASSEYRSLNTGELFF.